What follows are 9 T cell receptor beta chains derived from one specimen sequenced in a study of T cell changes during pregnancy in multiple sclerosis. The assay was immunoSEQ multiplex PCR, and TCRdb's table has in-frame clones only and misses some. The sample holds tens of thousands of clones, around 90% seen once. The starting material was CD4+ T cells from peripheral blood mononuclear cells, obtained in the second trimester of pregnancy. These receptor sequences come from a female donor in good health, enrolled as a control in a pregnancy study.

V gene TRBV30 combines with J gene TRBJ1-1, with D uncertain. V shed 0 bases and J shed 6 bases, with 8 bases lying between them. The CDR3 is 12 residues long. Looked up from germline, CDR1 is GTSNPN and CDR2 is SVGIG (reference sequence). CDR3 DNA sequence: TGTGCCTGGAGTGTAGCCAGGCCTGAAGCTTTCTTT. It encodes CAWSVARPEAFF.

The chain is built from TRBV19 and TRBJ1-1; 8 positions match TRBD1. The CDR3 totals 14 residues. CDR1 is LNHDA, CDR2 SQIVND, per germline (reference sequence). Unmatched junction bases numbered 10, after V lost 8 bases and J lost 5 bases. The CDR3 is CASCRGRLATEAFF. CDR3 sequence (DNA): TGTGCCAGTTGCAGGGGGCGCCTGGCTACTGAAGCTTTCTTT.

This rearrangement joins TRBV14 to TRBJ2-7; 7 bases fit TRBD1. J was trimmed by 2 bases and V by 2 bases; bases with no gene match: 6. The germline gives CDR1 SGHDN, CDR2 FVKESK. The length of the CDR3 is 15 residues. The CDR3 reads CASSQLTGKTYEQYF. The DNA for the CDR3 is TGTGCCAGCAGCCAACTGACAGGGAAGACCTACGAGCAGTACTTC.

The chain uses TRBV6-4 and TRBJ1-2; D is undetermined. CDR1 and CDR2 (germline): MRHNA, SNTAGT. V lost 5 bases, J lost 4 bases, and 8 bases lay in between. This CDR3 is built from 12 residues. The CDR3 sequence: CASSQRGYGYTF. The DNA for the CDR3 is TGTGCCAGCAGTCAACGGGGCTATGGCTACACCTTC.

The chain has TRBV2 and TRBJ1-2; 7 positions agree with TRBD1. Trimming removed 5 bases from V and 7 bases from J; junction bases left unmatched: 4. Germline lookup yields CDR1 SNHLY and CDR2 FYNNEI. The CDR3 runs 12 residues. The CDR3 sequence is CASSPTGFGYTF. CDR3 in DNA: TGTGCCAGCAGTCCGACAGGGTTTGGCTACACCTTC.

J is TRBJ2-5 and V is TRBV6-1; weak D call: TRBD2 (5 bases). V was pared by 11 bases and J by 4 bases, with 20 bases between. CDR3 size: 14 residues. Germline V CDR1 and CDR2: MNHNS, SASEGT. The CDR3 sequence: CAAFRDILPETQYF. The CDR3 DNA follows: TGTGCCGCATTCCGGGATATACTCCCAGAGACCCAGTACTTC.

The chain combines TRBV9 with TRBJ1-3, with D unresolved. V dropped 0 bases and J dropped 2 bases, with 9 bases sitting between them. CDR1 and CDR2 from the germline V gene are SGDLS and YYNGEE. This CDR3 is built from 15 residues. CDR3 in amino acids: CASSVDDFPGNTIYF. CDR3 sequence (DNA): TGTGCCAGCAGCGTAGATGACTTTCCTGGAAACACCATATATTTT. The full variable domain, with the rest looked up from reference TRBV9 and TRBJ1-3, is DSGVTQTPKHLITATGQRVTLRCSPRSGDLSVYWYQQSLDQGLQFLIQYYNGEERAKGNILERFSAQQFPDLHSELNLSSLELGDSALYFCASSVDDFPGNTIYFGEGSWLTVV.

The V gene is TRBV13, the J gene TRBJ2-3; 8 bases line up with TRBD2. This CDR3 has 15 residues. V trimming: 0 bases; J trimming: 3 bases; junction bases outside the gene matches: 2. The germline V gene has CDR1 PRHDT and CDR2 FYEKMQ (reference sequence). As DNA, the CDR3 is TGTGCCAGCAGCTTAGGGGGACTAGAAACAGATACGCAGTATTTT. Amino acid sequence: CASSLGGLETDTQYF.

V usage is TRBV28 and J usage is TRBJ2-5; D not certain. Trimming removed 1 base at V and 0 bases at J, with 12 bases between. CDR1 and CDR2 (germline): MDHEN, SYDVKM. The CDR3 sequence is 16 residues long. As DNA, the CDR3 is TGTGCCAGCAGTTTATACGCTAGACGGAACCAAGAGACCCAGTACTTC. Amino acid sequence: CASSLYARRNQETQYF.